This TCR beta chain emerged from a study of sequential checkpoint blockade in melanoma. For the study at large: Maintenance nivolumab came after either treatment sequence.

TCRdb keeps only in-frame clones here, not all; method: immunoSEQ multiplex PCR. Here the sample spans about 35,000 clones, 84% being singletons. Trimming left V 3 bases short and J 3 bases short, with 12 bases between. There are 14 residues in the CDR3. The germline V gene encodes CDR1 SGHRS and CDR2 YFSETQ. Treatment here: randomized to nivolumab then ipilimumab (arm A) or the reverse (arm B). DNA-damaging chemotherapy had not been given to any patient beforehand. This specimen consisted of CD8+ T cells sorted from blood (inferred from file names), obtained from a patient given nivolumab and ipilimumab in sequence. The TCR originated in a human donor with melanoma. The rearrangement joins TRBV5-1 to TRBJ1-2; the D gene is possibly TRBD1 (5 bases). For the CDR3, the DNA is TGCGCCAGCAGCTACCAGACAGAACACTATGGCTACACCTTC. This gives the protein CASSYQTEHYGYTF.